This T cell receptor (beta chain) was obtained from a study of T cell responses to AZD1222 COVID-19 vaccine. Findings of the study overall: Compared with day 0, the breadth and depth of the Spike-specific TCR repertoire rose significantly after two doses of AZD1222.

This clone was picked up one time. The antigen remains undetermined. Sequencing was performed with immunoSEQ multiplex PCR; in TCRdb, only in-frame clones are kept and a portion is missing. The table lists 120,000 or so clones, around 89% of them singletons. The CDR3 length is 16 residues. V trimming: 5 bases; J trimming: 2 bases; junction bases outside the gene matches: 11. The V gene's germline CDR1 is SGHVS and CDR2 FQNEAQ. The receptor comes from an adult in good health. The chain employs TRBV7-8 and TRBJ2-7, with 8 bases lining up with TRBD1. Sequenced here: peripheral blood, sampled on day 0 of MenACWY control vaccination. CDR3 in amino acids: CASSQGPQGAPYEQYF. CDR3 coding DNA: TGTGCCAGCAGCCAAGGACCCCAGGGGGCACCCTACGAGCAGTACTTC.